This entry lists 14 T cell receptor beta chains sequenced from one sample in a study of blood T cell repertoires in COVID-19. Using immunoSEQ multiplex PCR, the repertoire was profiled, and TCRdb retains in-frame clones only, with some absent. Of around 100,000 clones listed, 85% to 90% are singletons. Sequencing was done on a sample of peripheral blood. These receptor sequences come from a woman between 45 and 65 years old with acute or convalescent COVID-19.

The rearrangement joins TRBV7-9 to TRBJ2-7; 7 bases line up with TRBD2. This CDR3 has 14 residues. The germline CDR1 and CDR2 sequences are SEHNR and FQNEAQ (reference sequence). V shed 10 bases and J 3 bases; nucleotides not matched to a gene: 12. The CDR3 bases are TGTGCCACCTCCCCCCCCGGGGGGTACTACGAGCAGTACTTC. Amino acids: CATSPPGGYYEQYF.

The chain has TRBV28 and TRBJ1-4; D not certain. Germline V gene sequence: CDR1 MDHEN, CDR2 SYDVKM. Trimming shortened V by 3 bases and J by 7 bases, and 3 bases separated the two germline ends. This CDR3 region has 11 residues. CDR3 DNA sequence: TGTGCCAGCAGTTTTAGTGAAAAACTGTTTTTT. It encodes CASSFSEKLFF.

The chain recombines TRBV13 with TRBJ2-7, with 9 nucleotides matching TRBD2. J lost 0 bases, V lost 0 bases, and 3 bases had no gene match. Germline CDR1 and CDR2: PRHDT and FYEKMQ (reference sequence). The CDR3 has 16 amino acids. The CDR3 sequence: CASSLGGLAYSYEQYF. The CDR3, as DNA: TGTGCCAGCAGCTTAGGCGGACTAGCGTACTCCTACGAGCAGTACTTC.

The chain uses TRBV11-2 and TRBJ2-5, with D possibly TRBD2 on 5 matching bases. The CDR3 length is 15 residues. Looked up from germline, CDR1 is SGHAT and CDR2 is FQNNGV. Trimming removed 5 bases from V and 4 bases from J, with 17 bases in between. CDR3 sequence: CASSLGLVSAETQYF. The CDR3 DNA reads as TGTGCCAGCAGCCTCGGACTCGTATCTGCAGAGACCCAGTACTTC.

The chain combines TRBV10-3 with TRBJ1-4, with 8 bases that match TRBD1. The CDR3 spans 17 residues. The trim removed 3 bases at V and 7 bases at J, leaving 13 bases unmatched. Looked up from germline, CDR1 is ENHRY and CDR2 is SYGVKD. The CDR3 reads CAISDSLIGQGGEKLFF. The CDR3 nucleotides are TGTGCCATCAGTGATTCTCTTATAGGACAGGGAGGTGAAAAACTGTTTTTT.

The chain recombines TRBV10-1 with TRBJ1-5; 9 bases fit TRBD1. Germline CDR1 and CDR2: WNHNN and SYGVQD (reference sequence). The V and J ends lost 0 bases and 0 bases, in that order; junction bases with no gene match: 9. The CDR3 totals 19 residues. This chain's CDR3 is CASSESISGTGNSNQPQHF. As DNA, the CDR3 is TGCGCCAGCAGTGAGTCGATATCCGGGACAGGGAATAGCAATCAGCCCCAGCATTTT.

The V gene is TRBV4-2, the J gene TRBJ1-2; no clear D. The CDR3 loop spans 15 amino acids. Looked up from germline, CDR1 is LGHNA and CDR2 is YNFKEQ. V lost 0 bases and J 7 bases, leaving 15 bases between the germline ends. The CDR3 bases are TGTGCCAGCAGCCAAGATATACAGCAACTGGGTGGCTACACCTTC. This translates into CASSQDIQQLGGYTF.

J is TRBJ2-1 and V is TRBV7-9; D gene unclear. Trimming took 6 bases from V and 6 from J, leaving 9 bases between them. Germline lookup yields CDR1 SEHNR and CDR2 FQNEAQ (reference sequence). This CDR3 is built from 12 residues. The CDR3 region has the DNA TGTGCCAGCAGTACTAACCTCAATGAGCAGTTCTTC. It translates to CASSTNLNEQFF.

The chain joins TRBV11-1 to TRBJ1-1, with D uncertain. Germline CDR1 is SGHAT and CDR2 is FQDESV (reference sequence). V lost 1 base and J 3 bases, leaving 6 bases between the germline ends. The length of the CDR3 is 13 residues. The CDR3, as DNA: TGTGCCAGCAGCTTAGTTGAGTACACTGAAGCTTTCTTT. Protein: CASSLVEYTEAFF.

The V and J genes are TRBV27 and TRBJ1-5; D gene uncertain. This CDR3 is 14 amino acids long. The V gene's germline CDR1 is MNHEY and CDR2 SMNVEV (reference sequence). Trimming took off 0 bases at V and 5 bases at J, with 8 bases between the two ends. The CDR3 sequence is CASSLSALYQPQHF. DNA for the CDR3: TGTGCCAGCAGTTTATCGGCCTTATATCAGCCCCAGCATTTT.

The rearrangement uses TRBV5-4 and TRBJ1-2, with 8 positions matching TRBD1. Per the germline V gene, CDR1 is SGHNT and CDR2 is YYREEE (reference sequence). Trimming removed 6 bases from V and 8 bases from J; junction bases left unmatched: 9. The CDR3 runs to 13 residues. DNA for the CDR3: TGTGCCAGCACCCAGGGGGCGAGTAGAGGCTACACCTTC. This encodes CASTQGASRGYTF.

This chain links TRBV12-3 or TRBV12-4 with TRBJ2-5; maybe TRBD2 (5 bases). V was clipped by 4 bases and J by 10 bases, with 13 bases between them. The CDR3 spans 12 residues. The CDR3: CASSWWRADQYF. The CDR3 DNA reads TGTGCCAGCAGTTGGTGGCGGGCGGACCAGTACTTC.

CDR3 amino acids: CASRRDRGDTQYF. The CDR3 DNA follows: TGTGCCAGCAGACGGGACAGGGGAGATACGCAGTATTTT. This chain connects TRBV2 to TRBJ2-3; 10 positions match TRBD1. The CDR3 has 13 residues. J gave up 5 bases and V 6 bases, and 2 bases lay outside the gene matches. From germline, CDR1 is SNHLY and CDR2 FYNNEI.

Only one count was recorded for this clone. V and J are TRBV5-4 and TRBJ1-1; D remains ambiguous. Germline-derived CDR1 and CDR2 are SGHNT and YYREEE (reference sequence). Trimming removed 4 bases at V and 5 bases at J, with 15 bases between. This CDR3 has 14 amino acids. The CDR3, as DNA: TGTGCCAGCAGCCGAGACGGGGAAGGGACTGAAGCTTTCTTT. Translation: CASSRDGEGTEAFF.